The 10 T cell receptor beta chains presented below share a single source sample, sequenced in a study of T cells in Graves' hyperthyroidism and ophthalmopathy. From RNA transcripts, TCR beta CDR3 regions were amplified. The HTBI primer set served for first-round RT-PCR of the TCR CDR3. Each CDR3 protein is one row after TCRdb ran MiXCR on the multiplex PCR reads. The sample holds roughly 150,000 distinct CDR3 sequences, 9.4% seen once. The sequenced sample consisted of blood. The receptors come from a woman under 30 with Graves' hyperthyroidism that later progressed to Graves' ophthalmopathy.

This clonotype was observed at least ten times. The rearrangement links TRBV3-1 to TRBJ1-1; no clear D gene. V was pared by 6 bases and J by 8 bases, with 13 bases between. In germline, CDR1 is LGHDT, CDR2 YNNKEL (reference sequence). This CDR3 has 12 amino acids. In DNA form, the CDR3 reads TGTGCCAGCAGTGGCACCCTGGCGGAAGCTTTCTTT. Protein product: CASSGTLAEAFF.

CDR3: CASSQRSHSGNTIYF. The DNA of the CDR3 is TGCGCCAGCAGCCAACGATCCCATTCTGGAAACACCATATATTTT. This sequence joins TRBV4-1 and TRBJ1-3; D ambiguous. V was shortened by 2 bases and J by 1 base, with 9 bases between the two germline ends. The CDR3 length is 15 residues. Germline CDR1 and CDR2: MGHRA and YSYEKL.

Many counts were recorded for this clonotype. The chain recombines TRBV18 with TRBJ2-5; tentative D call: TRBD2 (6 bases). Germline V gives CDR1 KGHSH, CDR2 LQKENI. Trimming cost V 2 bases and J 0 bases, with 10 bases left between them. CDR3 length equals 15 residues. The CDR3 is CASSPAAGYQETQYF. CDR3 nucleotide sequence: TGTGCCAGCTCACCAGCCGCGGGGTACCAAGAGACCCAGTACTTC.

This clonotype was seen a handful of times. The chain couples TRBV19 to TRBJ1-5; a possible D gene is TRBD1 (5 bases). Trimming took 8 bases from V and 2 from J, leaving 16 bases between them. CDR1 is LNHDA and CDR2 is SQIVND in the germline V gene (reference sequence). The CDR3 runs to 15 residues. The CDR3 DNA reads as TGTGCCAGTTGGGGAGGGGCCATCGGCAATCAGCCCCAGCATTTT. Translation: CASWGGAIGNQPQHF. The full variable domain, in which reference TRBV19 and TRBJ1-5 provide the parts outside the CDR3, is DGGITQSPKYLFRKEGQNVTLSCEQNLNHDAMYWYRQDPGQGLRLIYYSQIVNDFQKGDIAEGYSVSREKKESFPLTVTSAQKNPTAFYLCASWGGAIGNQPQHFGDGTRLSIL.

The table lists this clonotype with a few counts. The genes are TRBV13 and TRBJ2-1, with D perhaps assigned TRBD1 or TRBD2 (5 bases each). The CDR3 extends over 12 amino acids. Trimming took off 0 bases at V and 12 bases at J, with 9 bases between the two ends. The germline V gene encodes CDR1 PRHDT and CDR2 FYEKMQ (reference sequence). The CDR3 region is CASSLGGDGQFF. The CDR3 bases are TGTGCCAGCAGCTTAGGGGGGGACGGGCAGTTCTTC.

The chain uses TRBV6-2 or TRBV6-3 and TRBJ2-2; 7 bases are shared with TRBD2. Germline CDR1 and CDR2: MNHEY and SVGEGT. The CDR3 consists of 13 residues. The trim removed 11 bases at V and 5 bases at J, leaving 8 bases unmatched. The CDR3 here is CAARGAGTGELFF. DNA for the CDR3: TGTGCCGCAAGGGGAGCGGGGACCGGGGAGCTGTTTTTT.

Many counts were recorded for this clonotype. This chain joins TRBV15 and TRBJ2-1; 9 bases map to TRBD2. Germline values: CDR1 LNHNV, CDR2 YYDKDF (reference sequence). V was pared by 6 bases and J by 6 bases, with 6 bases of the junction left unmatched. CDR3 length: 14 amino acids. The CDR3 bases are TGTGCCACCAGAAGTCTAGCGGGGATCAATGAGCAGTTCTTC. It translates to CATRSLAGINEQFF. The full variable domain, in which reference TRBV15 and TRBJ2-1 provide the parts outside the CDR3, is DAMVIQNPRYQVTQFGKPVTLSCSQTLNHNVMYWYQQKSSQAPKLLFHYYDKDFNNEADTPDNFQSRRPNTSFCFLDIRSPGLGDTAMYLCATRSLAGINEQFFGPGTRLTVL.

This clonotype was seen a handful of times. In DNA, the CDR3 is TGTGCCAGCAGCCCCCTGTTGCCGGGGAGGGATCATGAGCAGTTCTTC. Translated: CASSPLLPGRDHEQFF. The chain uses TRBV4-2 and TRBJ2-1; 7 bases are a match to TRBD2. V gave up 4 bases and J gave up 8 bases; unmatched junction bases: 14. Germline CDR1 and CDR2: LGHNA and YNFKEQ. The CDR3 contains 16 residues.

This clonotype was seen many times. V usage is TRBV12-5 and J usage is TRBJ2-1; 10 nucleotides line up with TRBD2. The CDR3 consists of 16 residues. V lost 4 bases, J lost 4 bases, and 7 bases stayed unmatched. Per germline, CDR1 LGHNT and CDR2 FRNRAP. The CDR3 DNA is TGTGCTAGTGGTTCAGACGGGACTAGCGTTTACAATGAGCAGTTCTTC. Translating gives CASGSDGTSVYNEQFF.

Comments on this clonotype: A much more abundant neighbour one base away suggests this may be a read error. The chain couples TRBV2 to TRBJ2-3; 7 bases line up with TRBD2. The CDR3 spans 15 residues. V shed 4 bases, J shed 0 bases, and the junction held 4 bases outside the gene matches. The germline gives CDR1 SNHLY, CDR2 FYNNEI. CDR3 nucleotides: TGTGCCAGCAGTGGAAGCGGGGCTAGCACAGATACGCAGTATTTT. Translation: CASSGSGASTDTQYF.